This TCR beta chain was recovered during a study of T cells in localized non-small cell lung cancer. Study findings and constraints: Uninvolved adjacent lung showed peak T cell clonality, exceeding tumor. The study sequenced only one region of the tumor. As a result, intratumor heterogeneity could not be excluded and remains possible. The study linked higher blood T cell density to longer overall survival.

Looked up from germline, CDR1 is MDHEN and CDR2 is SYDVKM. This CDR3 spans 15 amino acids. With V trimmed by 6 bases and J by 5 bases, 6 bases remained unmatched. Notes on this clone: The antigen is undetermined.

The assay was immunoSEQ multiplex PCR, and TCRdb's table has in-frame clones only and misses some. Among approximately 30,000 clones listed, just over 90% were seen once. Specimen: peripheral blood, collected before any cancer treatment. The sequence was collected from a female donor at least 60 years old with stage I lung adenocarcinoma. This chain uses TRBV28 with TRBJ1-4; 10 bases align to TRBD1. The CDR3 spells CASSPRTGGNEKLFF. The CDR3 DNA follows: TGTGCCAGCAGCCCTAGGACAGGGGGGAATGAAAAACTGTTTTTT. Complete variable domain (other parts from reference TRBV28 and TRBJ1-4): DVKVTQSSRYLVKRTGEKVFLECVQDMDHENMFWYRQDPGLGLRLIYFSYDVKMKEKGDIPEGYSVSREKKERFSLILESASTNQTSMYLCASSPRTGGNEKLFFGSGTQLSVL.